This T cell receptor (beta chain) was sequenced for a study of T cell repertoires in cytomegalovirus infection. TCRdb re-derived calls from the reads in MiXCR, one entry per CDR3 protein. The repertoire holds under 500,000 distinct CDR3 sequences, with approximately 40% as singletons. Germline V gene sequence: CDR1 LGHNT, CDR2 FRNRAP. V lost 0 bases to trimming and J lost 1 base, with 19 bases between them. This CDR3 has 19 residues. The sample holds a few counts of this clonotype. The antigen is not known. This sample comprised cultured PBMCs, obtained from culture after CMV antigen stimulation. This chain joins TRBV12-5 and TRBJ1-5; no firm D call. The TCR sequence derives from a human donor in good health (CMV status not recorded). Some clones in this sample may be carry-over from other donors' samples. The CDR3 reads CASGLVAGYAAKSNQPQHF. DNA of the CDR3: TGTGCTAGTGGTTTGGTGGCAGGCTACGCGGCGAAAAGCAATCAGCCCCAGCATTTT.